The entry that follows covers one T cell receptor beta chain sequence. What it binds is not known. This sample was included in a study of OX40 agonist ivuxolimab in advanced cancers. Across the study: An anti-OX40 (CD134) antibody with agonistic activity, ivuxolimab, was administered to patients. Patients were roughly 83% male with ages about 20 to 79, mean about 60.

Overall study results and limits: With doses of 0.1 to 3.0 mg/kg, CD4+ and CD8+ blood T cells had undergone clonal expansion by week 6. CD8+ T cells averaged more expanded clones than CD4+.

Per germline, CDR1 SGHTS and CDR2 YDEGEE. The CDR3 has 14 amino acids. V dropped 6 bases and J dropped 8; count of bases not matched to a gene: 12. The assay was immunoSEQ multiplex PCR, and TCRdb's table has in-frame clones only and misses some. This table has around 140,000 clones, about 93% appearing once. This chain uses TRBV5-8 with TRBJ1-2; 8 nucleotides line up with TRBD1. This clonotype was obtained from an adult with an advanced solid tumor such as melanoma, head and neck, liver or kidney cancer. The specimen was CD4+ or CD8+ T cells sorted from blood, collected in a trial of the OX40 agonist ivuxolimab. The CDR3 region has the DNA TGTGCCAGCACCCGGGGGGACAGGAGCCCAGGCTACACCTTC. It codes for CASTRGDRSPGYTF.